This is a list of T cell receptor beta chains from one sample in a study of regulatory T cells in long-lasting Graves disease. TCRdb analysed the multiplex PCR reads with MiXCR anew, one entry per CDR3 protein. The sample consists of 400,000 to 500,000 distinct CDR3 sequences, roughly 15% of them appearing once. These data were also filed under a second study, of T cells in Graves' hyperthyroidism and ophthalmopathy.

This sample comprised peripheral blood mononuclear cells (PBMCs), obtained at new diagnosis, from a patient treated with antithyroid drugs. The receptors derive from a woman aged 50 to 60 with Graves disease. The CDR3 runs from the conserved cysteine through the conserved F or W. Each record gives: V gene, D gene, clone size, J gene, CDR3 length, CDR3 DNA, CDR3 protein. The D gene is left open where the match is weak. A clone size is listed for some rows: how often the clone was seen (once, few, many), or a class if it is expanded.

>TRBV11-2|NA|many|TRBJ2-1|13
TGTGCCAGCAGCTTAATTTTGGGTCGAGGGCAGTTCTTC
CASSLILGRGQFF
>TRBV12-3/TRBV12-4|TRBD1|NA|TRBJ1-2|13
TGTGCCACGCTCCTAGAGGGGGCTGGTGGCTACACCTTC
CATLLEGAGGYTF
>TRBV20-1|TRBD1|NA|TRBJ2-7|14
TGCAGTGCTAGCGGCGGGACAGGGGGCGACGAGCAGTACTTC
CSASGGTGGDEQYF
>TRBV28|NA|many|TRBJ1-5|15
TGTGCCAGCAGTTTTGCCGACAGTAGCAATCAGCCCCAGCATTTT
CASSFADSSNQPQHF
>TRBV6-2/TRBV6-3|TRBD2|NA|TRBJ2-2|14
TGTGCCAGCTCTAGCGGGATCGGCACCGGGGAGCTGTTTTTT
CASSSGIGTGELFF
>TRBV19|NA|NA|TRBJ2-7|13
TGTGCCAGTAGTATGAAGGGAACCTACGAGCAGTACTTC
CASSMKGTYEQYF
>TRBV3-1|NA|many|TRBJ2-1|16
TGTGCCAGCAGCCAAAGCGCAGGGGGGTCCTACAATGAGCAGTTCTTC
CASSQSAGGSYNEQFF
>TRBV11-2|TRBD2|many|TRBJ2-3|18
TGTGCCAGCAGCTTAGCTTTTTTCGCTAGCGGGACGACAGATACGCAGTATTTT
CASSLAFFASGTTDTQYF
>TRBV28|TRBD1|many|TRBJ2-7|18
TGTGCCAGCAGTTTGATCGGGACAGCCAGCATCTCTCCCTACGAGCAGTACTTC
CASSLIGTASISPYEQYF
>TRBV5-5|NA|many|TRBJ1-5|14
TGTGCCAGCAGCTTGGCGACAGGCAATCAGCCCCAGCATTTT
CASSLATGNQPQHF
>TRBV24-1|TRBD1|few|TRBJ2-1|15
TGTGCCACCAGTGGGGGTGGGACAGGGGACAATGAGCAGTTCTTC
CATSGGGTGDNEQFF
>TRBV12-3/TRBV12-4|NA|few|TRBJ2-1|14
TGTGCCAGCAGTACCACTGACAATCTCAATGAGCAGTTCTTC
CASSTTDNLNEQFF
>TRBV12-3/TRBV12-4|TRBD2|NA|TRBJ2-1|15
TGTGCCAGCAGGGGCGGGGGGGTTTCACTGAATGAGCAGTTCTTC
CASRGGGVSLNEQFF
>TRBV2|TRBD2|many|TRBJ2-6|17
TGTGCCAGCTATAACCTAGCGGGAGGGCCCGGGGCCAACGTCCTGACTTTC
CASYNLAGGPGANVLTF
>TRBV10-3|NA|NA|TRBJ2-1|15
TGTGCCATCAGTGAGATGGCAGGGTCCTACAATGAGCAGTTCTTC
CAISEMAGSYNEQFF
>TRBV18|NA|many|TRBJ2-7|12
TGTGCCAGCTCCGCGGACGACGTCGAGCAGTACTTC
CASSADDVEQYF
>TRBV5-1|TRBD2|NA|TRBJ2-3|14
TGCGCCAGCATCCCGGGACTAGGGGCAGATACGCAGTATTTT
CASIPGLGADTQYF
>TRBV7-9|TRBD2|NA|TRBJ2-5|16
TGTGCCAGCAGCCCCGGATCAGCGGGAGGGTCAGAGACCCAGTACTTC
CASSPGSAGGSETQYF
>TRBV3-1|NA|many|TRBJ2-7|14
TGTGCCAGCAGCCCTGGCGGACAGTCCTACGAGCAGTACTTC
CASSPGGQSYEQYF
>TRBV7-7|NA|few|TRBJ2-5|13
TGTGCTAGCAGCCTGAGCGTGGATGAGACCCAGTACTTC
CASSLSVDETQYF
>TRBV30|NA|NA|TRBJ2-7|11
TGTGCCTGGAGTGAGAGGCGCGAGCAGTACTTC
CAWSERREQYF
>TRBV5-4|NA|few|TRBJ2-3|15
TGTGCCAGCAGCTCTGGCGTCCGGGGCACAGATACGCAGTATTTT
CASSSGVRGTDTQYF